This T cell receptor (beta chain) was sequenced during a study of blood T cell repertoires in COVID-19. In the study overall: Italy, Spain and the United States were the sources of the convalescent and acute COVID-19 samples. Nucleic acid was either cDNA or gDNA, and it came from T cells, B-cell-depleted T cells, or PBMCs.

The germline V gene has CDR1 SNHLY and CDR2 FYNNEI. The CDR3 runs to 12 residues. V gave up 4 bases and J gave up 3 bases, with 5 bases separating them. Original processing notes: Reference gene primer amplification gave nucleated cell count estimates. Only in-frame clones appear in the TCRdb table, and some are missing; sequencing was by immunoSEQ multiplex PCR. The V and J calls and clone size come from that table; D and trimming were worked out from the DNA. The data contain 52,000 or so clones, around 80% of them seen just once; the ten biggest clones take up over 2%. The source of this sequence is a man in his fifties or sixties with acute or convalescent COVID-19. The chain links TRBV2 to TRBJ2-3; no clear D gene. The sequenced material came from peripheral blood. The CDR3 region is CASSASTDTQYF. The CDR3 nucleotides read TGTGCCAGCAGTGCGTCGACAGATACGCAGTATTTT. Full variable domain (rest looked up from reference TRBV2 and TRBJ2-3): EPEVTQTPSHQVTQMGQEVILRCVPISNHLYFYWYRQILGQKVEFLVSFYNNEISEKSEIFDDQFSVERPDGSNFTLKIRSTKLEDSAMYFCASSASTDTQYFGPGTRLTVL.